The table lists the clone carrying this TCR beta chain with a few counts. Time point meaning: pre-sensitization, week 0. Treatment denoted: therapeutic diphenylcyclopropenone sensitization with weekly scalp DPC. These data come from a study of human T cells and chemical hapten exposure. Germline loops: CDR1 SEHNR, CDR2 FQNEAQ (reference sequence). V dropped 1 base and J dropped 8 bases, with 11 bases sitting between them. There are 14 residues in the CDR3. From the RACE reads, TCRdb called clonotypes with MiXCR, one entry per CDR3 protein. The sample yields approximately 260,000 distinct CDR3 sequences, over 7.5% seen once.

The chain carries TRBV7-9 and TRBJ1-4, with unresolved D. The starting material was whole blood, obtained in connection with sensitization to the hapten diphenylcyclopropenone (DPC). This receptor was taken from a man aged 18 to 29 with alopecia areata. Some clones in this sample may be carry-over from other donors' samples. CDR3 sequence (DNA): TGTGCCAGCAGCTTAGGGCAGGCTACCGAAAAACTGTTTTTT. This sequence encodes CASSLGQATEKLFF.